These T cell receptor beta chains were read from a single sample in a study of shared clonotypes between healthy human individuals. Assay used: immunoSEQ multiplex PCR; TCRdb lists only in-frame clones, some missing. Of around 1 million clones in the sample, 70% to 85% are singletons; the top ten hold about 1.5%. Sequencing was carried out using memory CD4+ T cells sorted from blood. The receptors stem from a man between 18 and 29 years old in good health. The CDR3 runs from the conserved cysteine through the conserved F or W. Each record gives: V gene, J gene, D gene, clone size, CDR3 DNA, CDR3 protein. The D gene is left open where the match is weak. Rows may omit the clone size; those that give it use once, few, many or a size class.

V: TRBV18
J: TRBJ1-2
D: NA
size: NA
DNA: TGTGCCAGCTCACCCCCTGGCGCAAGCTATGGCTACACCTTC
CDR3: CASSPPGASYGYTF

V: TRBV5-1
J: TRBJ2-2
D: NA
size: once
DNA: TGCGCCACCAATTGGGGGGGCGACACCGGGGAGCTGTTTTTT
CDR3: CATNWGGDTGELFF

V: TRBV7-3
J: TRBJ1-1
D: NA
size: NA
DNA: TGTGCCAGCAGCCCCCAGGGCTCCAAGAACACTGAAGCTTTCTTT
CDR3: CASSPQGSKNTEAFF

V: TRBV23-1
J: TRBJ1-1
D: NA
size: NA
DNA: TGCGCCAGCAGTCAAACCACTGAAGCTTTCTTT
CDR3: CASSQTTEAFF

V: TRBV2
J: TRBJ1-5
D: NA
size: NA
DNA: TGTGCCAGCAGTGTGGGGCAGGCGAATCAGCCCCAGCATTTT
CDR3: CASSVGQANQPQHF

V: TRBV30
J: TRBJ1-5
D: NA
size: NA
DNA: TGTGCCTGGAGTGCAGGTCAGGGGCAGCCCCAGCATTTT
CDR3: CAWSAGQGQPQHF

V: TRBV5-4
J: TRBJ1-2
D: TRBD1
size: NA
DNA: TGTGCCAGCAGCTCCGGGGACAGGGCCGATGGCTACACCTTC
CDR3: CASSSGDRADGYTF

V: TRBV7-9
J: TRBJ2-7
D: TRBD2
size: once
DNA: TGTGCCAGCGGATTAACCCGGACTAGCGGGAGGGACGAGCAGTACTTC
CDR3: CASGLTRTSGRDEQYF

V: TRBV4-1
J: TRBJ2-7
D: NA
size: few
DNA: TGCGCCAGCAGCCAAGATTGGGGTGGCGAGCAGTACTTC
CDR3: CASSQDWGGEQYF

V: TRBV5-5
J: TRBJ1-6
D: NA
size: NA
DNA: TGTGCCAGCAGCTTGGTCTTGACGGGGGACTATAATTCACCCCTCCACTTT
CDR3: CASSLVLTGDYNSPLHF

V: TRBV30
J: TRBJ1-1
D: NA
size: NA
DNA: TGTGCCTGGAGGGCACAGGCCCTCCCCACTGAAGCTTTCTTT
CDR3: CAWRAQALPTEAFF

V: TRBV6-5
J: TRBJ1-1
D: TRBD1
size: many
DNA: TGTGCCAGCAGACGACAGGGCGTGAAGAACACTGAAGCTTTCTTT
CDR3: CASRRQGVKNTEAFF

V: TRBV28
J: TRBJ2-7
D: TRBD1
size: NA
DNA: TGTGCCAGCGTCGGGACAGGGGCCTTAAGGTCTTACGAGCAGTACTTC
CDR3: CASVGTGALRSYEQYF

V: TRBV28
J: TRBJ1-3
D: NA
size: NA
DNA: TGTGCCAGCAGCAACAGGTTAAACTCTGGAAACACCATATATTTT
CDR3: CASSNRLNSGNTIYF

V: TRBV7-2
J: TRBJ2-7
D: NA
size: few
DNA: TGTGCCAGCAGCGTAGGTTACGAGCAGTACTTC
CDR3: CASSVGYEQYF

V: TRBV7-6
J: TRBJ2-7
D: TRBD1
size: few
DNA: TGTGCCAGCAGCTCGGGACAGGGGGCCTTCTACGAGCAGTACTTC
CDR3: CASSSGQGAFYEQYF

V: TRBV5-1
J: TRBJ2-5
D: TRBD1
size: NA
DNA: TGCGCCAGCAGTTACGGGACAGGGAAAGAGACCCAGTACTTC
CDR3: CASSYGTGKETQYF

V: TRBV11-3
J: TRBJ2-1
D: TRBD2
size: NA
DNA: TGTGCCAGCAGCCCTAGCGGGGGGATCTATGAGCAGTTCTTC
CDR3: CASSPSGGIYEQFF

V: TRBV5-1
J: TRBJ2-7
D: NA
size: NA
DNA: TGCGCCAGCAGTGGAACGGGACAAAGCTACGAGCAGTACTTC
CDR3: CASSGTGQSYEQYF

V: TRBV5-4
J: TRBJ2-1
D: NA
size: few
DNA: TGTGCCAGCAGCTTGGGCCAGGGCCCCTACAATGAGCAGTTCTTC
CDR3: CASSLGQGPYNEQFF

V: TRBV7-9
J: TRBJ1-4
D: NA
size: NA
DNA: TGTGCCAGCAGCTTCTGGGCAACTAATGAAAAACTGTTTTTT
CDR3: CASSFWATNEKLFF

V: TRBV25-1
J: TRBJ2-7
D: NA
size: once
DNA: TGTGCCACCAAAAAGGGACTTTACTACGAGCAGTACTTC
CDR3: CATKKGLYYEQYF